Sequencing of this T cell receptor (beta chain) was carried out in a study of CD8 T cells in ankylosing spondylitis. Study-wide results and caveats: Fewer than ten highly homologous variants made up a TCR beta motif that seemed to typify ankylosing spondylitis blood. A number of the motif variants had already been described in reactive arthritis synovial fluid and blood. Clones that were linked to disease were CD8+ and were relatively rare in peripheral blood.

In this sample, this clonotype turned up a few times. Its specificity is unknown. This CDR3 is built from 12 residues. Germline V gene data show CDR1 as MGHRA and CDR2 as YSYEKL. Trimming left V 1 base short and J 4 bases short, with 4 bases between. Libraries of TCR beta came from quantitative 5'-RACE with molecular barcodes. TCRdb reanalysed the 5' RACE reads using MiXCR and keeps one entry per CDR3 protein. This table holds 250,000 to 300,000 distinct CDR3 sequences, 18% found once. The sequencing input was blood, either unsorted or a sorted T cell fraction (not recorded which). The clonotype originates from a male donor with ankylosing spondylitis or in good health (not recorded which). The rearrangement uses TRBV4-1 and TRBJ1-1; D gene unclear. The CDR3 loop is CASSQGATEAFF. DNA for the CDR3: TGCGCCAGCAGCCAAGGGGCCACTGAAGCTTTCTTT.